This TCR beta chain was obtained from a study of blood T cell repertoires in COVID-19. Deletions cut 3 bases from V and 5 bases from J, with 10 bases between. The CDR3 consists of 13 residues. Looked up from germline, CDR1 is MNHEY and CDR2 is SMNVEV (reference sequence). The data were produced by immunoSEQ multiplex PCR, yet TCRdb's version contains in-frame clones alone and is incomplete. The table has a few hundred thousand clones, around 80% seen once. The V call is TRBV27, the J call TRBJ2-5; D is perhaps TRBD2 (5 bases). What was sequenced was peripheral blood. The source is a man aged 35 to 55 who had recovered from COVID-19. CDR3 region: CASSFRLAETQYF. The CDR3 region has the DNA TGTGCCAGCAGTTTTAGGTTAGCGGAGACCCAGTACTTC.